This T cell receptor beta chain was sequenced in a study of T-cell reconstitution after alpha-beta-depleted transplantation in children. Study conclusions and caveats: After transplant, at about two months, alpha-beta T cells were reportedly derived from several hundred expanded graft clones. Certain patients had high TCRbeta diversity at day 60, and it came from recipient T cells and thymic progenitors that survived.

TCRbeta library construction was performed incorporating unique molecular identifiers. One entry per CDR3 protein, called by TCRdb with MiXCR from the PCR reads. The table shows 90,000 to 130,000 distinct CDR3 sequences, with 10% occurring only once. This clonotype was detected a few times. Antigen unknown. The starting material was PBMCs, obtained before TCRalphabeta/CD19-depleted stem cell transplant. This sequence originates from a boy between 2 and 10 years old with acute lymphoblastic leukemia, due to receive a stem cell transplant.

This CDR3 is CASSPAVTDTQYF. In nucleotides, the CDR3 is TGCGCCAGCAGCCCAGCGGTCACAGATACGCAGTATTTT. V and J are TRBV5-1 and TRBJ2-3, with D tentatively TRBD2 (5 bases). Trimming stripped 4 bases from V and 2 bases from J, with 8 bases between. Germline assignment: CDR1 SGHRS and CDR2 YFSETQ. This CDR3 contains 13 residues.